This TCR beta chain was recovered during a study of blood T cell repertoires in COVID-19. Turning to the study itself: Specimens from acute and convalescent COVID-19 originated in the United States, Italy and Spain. PBMCs, B-cell-depleted T cells, or T cells provided the cDNA or gDNA that made up the material.

The V gene end was trimmed by 3 bases and the J gene end by 3 bases; junction bases not matched to a gene: 14. Germline CDR1 and CDR2: MNHNS and SASEGT. The CDR3 loop spans 18 amino acids. Study processing details: For nucleated cells, counts were estimated from reference gene primer amplification. Measured with immunoSEQ multiplex PCR; TCRdb has only the in-frame clones, and not every one. The V and J calls and clone size come from that table; D and trimming were worked out from the DNA. Seen here are about 290,000 clones, about nine tenths observed once, and the top ten hold about 3%. The clonotype originates from a woman under 40 with active or convalescent COVID-19. The J gene is TRBJ1-1, the V gene TRBV6-1, with 9 bases matching TRBD1. Material for sequencing was peripheral blood. CDR3 bases: TGTGCCAGCAGTGAGTTTATGGGACAGGGTACTTTGGACACTGAAGCTTTCTTT. This encodes CASSEFMGQGTLDTEAFF.